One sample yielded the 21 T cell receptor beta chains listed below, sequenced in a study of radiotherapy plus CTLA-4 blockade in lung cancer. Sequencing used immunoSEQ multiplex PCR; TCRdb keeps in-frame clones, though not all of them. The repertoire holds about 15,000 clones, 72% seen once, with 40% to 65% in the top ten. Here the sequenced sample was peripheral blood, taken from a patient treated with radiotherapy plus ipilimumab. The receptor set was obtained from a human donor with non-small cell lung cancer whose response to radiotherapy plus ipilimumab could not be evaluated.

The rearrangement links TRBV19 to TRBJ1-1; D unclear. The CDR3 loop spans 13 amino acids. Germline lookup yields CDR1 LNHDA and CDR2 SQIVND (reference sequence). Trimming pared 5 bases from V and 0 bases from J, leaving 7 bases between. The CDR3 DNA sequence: TGTGCCAGTAGTCTACCTCTGAACACTGAAGCTTTCTTT. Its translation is CASSLPLNTEAFF.

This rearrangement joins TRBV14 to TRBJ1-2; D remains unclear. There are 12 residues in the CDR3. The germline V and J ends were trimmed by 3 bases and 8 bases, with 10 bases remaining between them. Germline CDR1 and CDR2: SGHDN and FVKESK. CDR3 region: CASSHFEGGYTF. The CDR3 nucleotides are TGTGCCAGCAGCCACTTCGAGGGAGGCTACACCTTC. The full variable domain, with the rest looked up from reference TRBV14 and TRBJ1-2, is EAGVTQFPSHSVIEKGQTVTLRCDPISGHDNLYWYRRVMGKEIKFLLHFVKESKQDESGMPNNRFLAERTGGTYSTLKVQPAELEDSGVYFCASSHFEGGYTFGSGTRLTVV.

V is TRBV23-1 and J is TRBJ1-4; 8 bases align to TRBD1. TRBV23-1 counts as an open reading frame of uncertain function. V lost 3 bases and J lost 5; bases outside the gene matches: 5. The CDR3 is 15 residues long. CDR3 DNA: TGCGCCAGCAGTCAGAGGACAGGGTGGAATGAAAAACTGTTTTTT. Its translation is CASSQRTGWNEKLFF.

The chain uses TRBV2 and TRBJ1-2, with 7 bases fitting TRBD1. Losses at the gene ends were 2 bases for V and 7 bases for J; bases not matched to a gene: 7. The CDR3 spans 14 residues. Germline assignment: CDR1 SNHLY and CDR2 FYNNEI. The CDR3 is CASSESEQGFGYTF. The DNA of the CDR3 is TGTGCCAGCAGTGAATCAGAACAGGGGTTTGGCTACACCTTC.

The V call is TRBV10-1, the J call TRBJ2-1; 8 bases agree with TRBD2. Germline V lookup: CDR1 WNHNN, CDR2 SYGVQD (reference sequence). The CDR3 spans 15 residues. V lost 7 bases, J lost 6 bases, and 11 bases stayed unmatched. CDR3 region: CASNQAGGNRNEQFF. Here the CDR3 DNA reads TGCGCCAGCAACCAGGCGGGGGGCAACCGCAATGAGCAGTTCTTC.

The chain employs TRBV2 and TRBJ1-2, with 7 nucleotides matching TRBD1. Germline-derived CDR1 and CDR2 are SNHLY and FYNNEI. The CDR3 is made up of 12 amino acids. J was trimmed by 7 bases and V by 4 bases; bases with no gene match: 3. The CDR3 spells CASSADRVGYTF. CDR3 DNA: TGTGCCAGCAGTGCAGACAGGGTTGGCTACACCTTC.

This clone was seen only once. DNA of the CDR3: TGTGCCAGCAGCGGCCACAGGGGGAGCTCCTACAATGAGCAGTTCTTC. As protein: CASSGHRGSSYNEQFF. V is TRBV9 and J is TRBJ2-1; 8 bases fit TRBD1. V shed 3 bases, J shed 0 bases, and the junction held 5 bases outside the gene matches. Germline CDR1 is SGDLS and CDR2 is YYNGEE. This CDR3 contains 16 residues. The full variable domain, completed using reference TRBV9 and TRBJ2-1, is DSGVTQTPKHLITATGQRVTLRCSPRSGDLSVYWYQQSLDQGLQFLIQYYNGEERAKGNILERFSAQQFPDLHSELNLSSLELGDSALYFCASSGHRGSSYNEQFFGPGTRLTVL.

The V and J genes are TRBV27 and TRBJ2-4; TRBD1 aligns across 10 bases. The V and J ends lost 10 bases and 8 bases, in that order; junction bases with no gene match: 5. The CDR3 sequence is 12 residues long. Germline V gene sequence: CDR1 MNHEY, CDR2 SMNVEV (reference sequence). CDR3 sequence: CATRDRGHIQYF. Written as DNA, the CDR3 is TGTGCCACCAGGGACAGGGGACACATTCAGTACTTC.

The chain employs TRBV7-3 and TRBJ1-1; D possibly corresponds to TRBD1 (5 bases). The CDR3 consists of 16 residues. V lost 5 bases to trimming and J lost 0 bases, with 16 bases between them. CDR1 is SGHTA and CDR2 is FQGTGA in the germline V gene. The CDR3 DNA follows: TGTGCCAGCAGCCTATGGGGGGGGACCATGAACACTGAAGCTTTCTTT. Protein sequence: CASSLWGGTMNTEAFF.

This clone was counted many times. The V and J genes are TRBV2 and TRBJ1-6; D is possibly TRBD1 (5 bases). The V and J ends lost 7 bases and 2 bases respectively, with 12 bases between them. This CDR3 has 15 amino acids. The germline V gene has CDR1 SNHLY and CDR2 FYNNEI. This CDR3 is CASTPQAPYNSPLHF. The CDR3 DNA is TGTGCCAGCACCCCACAGGCTCCCTATAATTCACCCCTCCACTTT.

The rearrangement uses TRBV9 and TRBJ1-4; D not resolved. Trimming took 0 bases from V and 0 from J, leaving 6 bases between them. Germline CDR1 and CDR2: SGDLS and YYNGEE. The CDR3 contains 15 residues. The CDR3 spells CASSVGGATNEKLFF. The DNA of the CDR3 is TGTGCCAGCAGCGTAGGGGGAGCAACTAATGAAAAACTGTTTTTT.

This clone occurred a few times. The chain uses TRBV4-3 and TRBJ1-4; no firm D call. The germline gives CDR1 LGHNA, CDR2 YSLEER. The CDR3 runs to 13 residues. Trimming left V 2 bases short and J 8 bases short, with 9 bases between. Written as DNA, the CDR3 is TGCGCCAGCAGCCAATGGGGAGGGGAAAAACTGTTTTTT. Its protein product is CASSQWGGEKLFF.

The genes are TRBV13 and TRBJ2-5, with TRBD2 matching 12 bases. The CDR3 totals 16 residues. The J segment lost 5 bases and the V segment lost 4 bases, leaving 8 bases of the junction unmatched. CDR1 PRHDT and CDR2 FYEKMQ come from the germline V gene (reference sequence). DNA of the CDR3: TGTGCCAGCAGCTCCTCTAGCGGGGGGGCCCAGGAGACCCAGTACTTC. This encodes CASSSSSGGAQETQYF.

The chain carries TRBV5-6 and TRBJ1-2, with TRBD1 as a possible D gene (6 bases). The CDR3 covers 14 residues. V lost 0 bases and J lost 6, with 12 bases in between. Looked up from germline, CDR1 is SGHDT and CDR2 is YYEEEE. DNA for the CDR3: TGTGCCAGCAGCTTGGGCAGGGGCTTCGATGGCTACACCTTC. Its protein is CASSLGRGFDGYTF.

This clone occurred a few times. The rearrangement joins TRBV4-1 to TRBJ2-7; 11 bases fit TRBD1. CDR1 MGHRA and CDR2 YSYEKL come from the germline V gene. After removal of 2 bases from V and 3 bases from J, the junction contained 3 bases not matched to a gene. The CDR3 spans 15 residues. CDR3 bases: TGCGCCAGCAGCCAACGGACAGGGGGCTTCTACGAGCAGTACTTC. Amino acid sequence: CASSQRTGGFYEQYF.

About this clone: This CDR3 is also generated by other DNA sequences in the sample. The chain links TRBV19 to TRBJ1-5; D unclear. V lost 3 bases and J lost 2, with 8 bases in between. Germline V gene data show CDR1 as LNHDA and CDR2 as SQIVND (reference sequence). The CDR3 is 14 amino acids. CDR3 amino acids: CASSIREGNQPQHF. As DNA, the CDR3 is TGTGCCAGTAGTATCCGGGAAGGCAATCAGCCCCAGCATTTT.

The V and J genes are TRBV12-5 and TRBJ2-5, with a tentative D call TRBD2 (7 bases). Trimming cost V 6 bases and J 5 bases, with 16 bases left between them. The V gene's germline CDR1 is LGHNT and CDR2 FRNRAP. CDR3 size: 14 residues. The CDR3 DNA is TGTGCTAGTGGGTCCTCCGCGGGGGCTGAGACCCAGTACTTC. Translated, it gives CASGSSAGAETQYF.

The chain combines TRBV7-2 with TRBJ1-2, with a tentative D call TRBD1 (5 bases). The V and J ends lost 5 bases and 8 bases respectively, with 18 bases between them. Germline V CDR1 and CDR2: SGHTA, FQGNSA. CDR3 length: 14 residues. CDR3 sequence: CASSPVGAGLGYTF. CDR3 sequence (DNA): TGTGCCAGCAGCCCTGTAGGGGCTGGGTTAGGCTACACCTTC. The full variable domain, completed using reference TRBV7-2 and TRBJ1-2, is GAGVSQSPSNKVTEKGKDVELRCDPISGHTALYWYRQSLGQGLEFLIYFQGNSAPDKSGLPSDRFSAERTGGSVSTLTIQRTQQEDSAVYLCASSPVGAGLGYTFGSGTRLTVV.

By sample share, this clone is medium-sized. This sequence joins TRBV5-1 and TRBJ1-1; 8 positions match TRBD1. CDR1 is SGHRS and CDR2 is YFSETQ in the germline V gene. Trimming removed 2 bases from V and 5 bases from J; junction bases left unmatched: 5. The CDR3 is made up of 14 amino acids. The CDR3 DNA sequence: TGCGCCAGCAGCTTCGGACAGGGTGGGACTGAAGCTTTCTTT. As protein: CASSFGQGGTEAFF.

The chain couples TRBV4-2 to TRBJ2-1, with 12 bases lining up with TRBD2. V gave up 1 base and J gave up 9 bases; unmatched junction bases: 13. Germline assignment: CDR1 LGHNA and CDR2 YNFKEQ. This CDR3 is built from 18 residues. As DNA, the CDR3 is TGTGCCAGCAGCCAAGCAAGTGGACTAGCGGGGCCCGGTGGTGAGCAGTTCTTC. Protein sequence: CASSQASGLAGPGGEQFF.

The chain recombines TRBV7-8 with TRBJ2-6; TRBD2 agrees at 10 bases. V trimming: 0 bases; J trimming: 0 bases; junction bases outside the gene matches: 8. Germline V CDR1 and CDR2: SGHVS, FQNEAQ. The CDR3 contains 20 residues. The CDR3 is CASSLAYLAGADSGANVLTF. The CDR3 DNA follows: TGTGCCAGCAGCTTAGCCTACCTAGCGGGGGCCGACTCTGGGGCCAACGTCCTGACTTTC.